This entry features one TCR beta chain sequence. The data were obtained in a study of blood T cell repertoires in COVID-19. For the study at large: The study drew acute and convalescent COVID-19 samples from the United States, Italy and Spain.

The protocol was immunoSEQ multiplex PCR, while the TCRdb copy is restricted to in-frame clones and leaves out a portion. In the table there are 100,000 to 150,000 clones, approximately 70% of which are singletons. Material for sequencing was peripheral blood. The clonotype originates from a woman aged 70 to 79 with acute or convalescent COVID-19.

CDR3 bases: TGTGCCTGGACCCAACTAGCGGGAGGGCCTCTGGATACGCAGTATTTT. Translated: CAWTQLAGGPLDTQYF. The chain combines TRBV30 with TRBJ2-3; 13 bases align to TRBD2. V shed 4 bases and J 6 bases; nucleotides not matched to a gene: 10. The CDR3 is 16 amino acids. Germline V gene sequence: CDR1 GTSNPN, CDR2 SVGIG (reference sequence).